Presented here are 8 T cell receptor beta chains from one specimen sequenced in a study of shared clonotypes between healthy human individuals. The method was immunoSEQ multiplex PCR; TCRdb's version includes in-frame clones alone and lacks a portion of them. The sample has about 500,000 clones; 70% to 80% are singletons. Sequencing was carried out using PBMCs. These receptors originate from a woman aged 40 to 49 in good health. Some clones in this sample may be carry-over from other donors' samples.

This clone was seen only once. This chain joins TRBV15 and TRBJ2-7, with 7 bases fitting TRBD2. This CDR3 has 12 residues. Germline lookup yields CDR1 LNHNV and CDR2 YYDKDF (reference sequence). V shed 3 bases and J 6 bases; nucleotides not matched to a gene: 2. This chain's CDR3 is CATSRGGPEQYF. CDR3 coding DNA: TGTGCCACCAGCAGGGGAGGGCCCGAGCAGTACTTC. Complete variable domain (other parts from reference TRBV15 and TRBJ2-7): DAMVIQNPRYQVTQFGKPVTLSCSQTLNHNVMYWYQQKSSQAPKLLFHYYDKDFNNEADTPDNFQSRRPNTSFCFLDIRSPGLGDTAMYLCATSRGGPEQYFGPGTRLTVT.

The rearrangement links TRBV7-8 to TRBJ1-3; maybe TRBD1 (6 bases). The CDR3 is 13 residues long. The germline CDR1 and CDR2 sequences are SGHVS and FQNEAQ. V lost 5 bases to trimming and J lost 7 bases, with 12 bases between them. CDR3 sequence (DNA): TGTGCCAGCAGCCTGAGGACAGCTAACACCATATATTTT. It is translated as CASSLRTANTIYF.

The chain joins TRBV2 to TRBJ2-6; D perhaps matches TRBD1 (6 bases). V was pared by 5 bases and J by 4 bases, with 9 bases between. This CDR3 comprises 14 residues. Germline assignment: CDR1 SNHLY and CDR2 FYNNEI. The CDR3 DNA reads as TGTGCCAGCAGTACAGGGTTAGGGGCCAACGTCCTGACTTTC. This sequence encodes CASSTGLGANVLTF. Supplemented by reference TRBV2 and TRBJ2-6, the full variable domain reads EPEVTQTPSHQVTQMGQEVILRCVPISNHLYFYWYRQILGQKVEFLVSFYNNEISEKSEIFDDQFSVERPDGSNFTLKIRSTKLEDSAMYFCASSTGLGANVLTFGAGSRLTVL.

About this clone itself: This may be a read error, as it is one base from a much larger clone. V gene TRBV30 combines with J gene TRBJ2-1; 13 bases align to TRBD2. The CDR3 has 16 residues. Germline values: CDR1 GTSNPN, CDR2 SVGIG (reference sequence). The CDR3 coding sequence is TGTGCCTGGGAAGGACTAGCGGGAGCTTCCTACTATGAGCAGTTCTTC. Protein product: CAWEGLAGASYYEQFF.

The CDR3 DNA sequence: TGCAGTGGCGTTTGGGTAGAGCAGTTCTTC. It specifies CSGVWVEQFF. V is TRBV20-1 and J is TRBJ2-1; no clear D. Between the trimmed V and J ends, which lost 7 bases and 10 bases, there was a span of 11 bases. Germline loops: CDR1 DFQATT, CDR2 SNEGSKA (reference sequence). The CDR3 totals 10 residues.

This clone occurred a few times. The genes are TRBV18 and TRBJ2-5; D gene unclear. This CDR3 region has 15 residues. The germline V gene encodes CDR1 KGHSH and CDR2 LQKENI. V dropped 1 base and J dropped 0 bases, with 9 bases sitting between them. The chain's CDR3 is CASSPRSGYQETQYF. The CDR3 nucleotides read TGTGCCAGCTCACCACGTTCGGGTTACCAAGAGACCCAGTACTTC. The whole variable domain, remainder taken from reference TRBV18 and TRBJ2-5, is NAGVMQNPRHLVRRRGQEARLRCSPMKGHSHVYWYRQLPEEGLKFMVYLQKENIIDESGMPKERFSAEFPKEGPSILRIQQVVRGDSAAYFCASSPRSGYQETQYFGPGTRLLVL.

In nucleotides, the CDR3 is TGCGCCAGCAGTGAGTTTCGGGTAGGCTACGAGCAGTACTTC. It yields the protein CASSEFRVGYEQYF. This chain connects TRBV10-2 to TRBJ2-7; unclear D gene. CDR3 length: 14 amino acids. CDR1 WSHSY and CDR2 SAAADI come from the germline V gene. V gave up 1 base and J gave up 3 bases, with 10 bases separating them.

This rearrangement joins TRBV9 to TRBJ2-7; 10 positions agree with TRBD2. The germline V gene encodes CDR1 SGDLS and CDR2 YYNGEE. J lost 0 bases, V lost 0 bases, and 9 bases had no gene match. This CDR3 spans 18 amino acids. The CDR3 nucleotides are TGTGCCAGCAGCGTAGGTCCTAGCGGGAGCTCGAGCTCCTACGAGCAGTACTTC. It translates to CASSVGPSGSSSSYEQYF.